One and the same sample provided the 23 T cell receptor beta chains below, sequenced in a study of radiotherapy plus CTLA-4 blockade in lung cancer. Repertoires were generated with immunoSEQ multiplex PCR, while TCRdb's copy carries only in-frame clones and drops some. Altogether roughly 120,000 clones are present, approximately 84% being singletons, with the ten largest covering 4.5% to 5.5%. Sequences were derived from peripheral blood, sampled from a patient treated with radiotherapy plus ipilimumab. These receptor sequences come from a human donor with non-small cell lung cancer who had a partial response to radiotherapy plus ipilimumab.

The V and J genes are TRBV7-3 and TRBJ2-1, with D maybe TRBD2 (6 bases). V lost 2 bases and J 4 bases, leaving 18 bases between the germline ends. The CDR3 consists of 17 residues. Germline-derived CDR1 and CDR2 are SGHTA and FQGTGA. CDR3 in amino acids: CASSLVGPGGVYNEQFF. The CDR3 DNA follows: TGTGCCAGCAGCTTAGTAGGGCCCGGAGGGGTATACAATGAGCAGTTCTTC.

Here the CDR3 DNA reads TGTGCCAGCTCACCAGTGGCGGGGGCGGGGTACAATGAGCAGTTCTTC. Its protein product is CASSPVAGAGYNEQFF. V is TRBV18 and J is TRBJ2-1, with D perhaps matching TRBD2 (7 bases). V was trimmed by 2 bases and J by 4 bases, leaving 15 bases between them. The length of the CDR3 is 16 residues. The germline V gene has CDR1 KGHSH and CDR2 LQKENI. Filled out from reference TRBV18 and TRBJ2-1, the complete variable domain reads NAGVMQNPRHLVRRRGQEARLRCSPMKGHSHVYWYRQLPEEGLKFMVYLQKENIIDESGMPKERFSAEFPKEGPSILRIQQVVRGDSAAYFCASSPVAGAGYNEQFFGPGTRLTVL.

V gene TRBV10-3 combines with J gene TRBJ2-3; D ambiguous. Trimming took off 4 bases at V and 1 base at J, with 6 bases between the two ends. The CDR3 is 13 amino acids. The germline CDR1 and CDR2 sequences are ENHRY and SYGVKD. The CDR3 nucleotides are TGTGCCATCAGTGTAGATGGCACAGATACGCAGTATTTT. It encodes CAISVDGTDTQYF.

This clone was seen only a few times. The chain has TRBV28 and TRBJ2-5, with D possibly TRBD2 on 6 matching bases. Germline V gene data show CDR1 as MDHEN and CDR2 as SYDVKM. This CDR3 spans 12 amino acids. Trimming stripped 5 bases from V and 6 bases from J, with 10 bases between. The CDR3 reads CASSAGPKTQYF. The CDR3 nucleotides are TGTGCCAGCAGTGCGGGACCGAAGACCCAGTACTTC.

This chain connects TRBV5-8 to TRBJ1-2; possible D gene TRBD1, 5 bases. In germline, CDR1 is SGHTS, CDR2 YDEGEE. The V end was cut by 5 bases, the J end by 6 bases, with 17 bases between. This CDR3 is 14 amino acids long. This CDR3 reads CASSPDSLMDGYTF. The DNA of the CDR3 is TGTGCCAGCAGTCCTGACAGCCTGATGGATGGCTACACCTTC. Full variable domain (remainder filled in from reference TRBV5-8 and TRBJ1-2): EAGVTQSPTHLIKTRGQQATLRCSPISGHTSVYWYQQALGLGLQFLLWYDEGEERNRGNFPPRFSGRQFPNYSSELNVNALELEDSALYLCASSPDSLMDGYTFGSGTRLTVV.

V and J are TRBV7-6 and TRBJ2-5, with TRBD2 identical over 9 bases. Per germline, CDR1 SGHVS and CDR2 FNYEAQ. The length of the CDR3 is 13 residues. V gave up 6 bases and J gave up 5 bases; unmatched junction bases: 4. The DNA of the CDR3 is TGTGCCAGCAGACCTAGCGGGATTGAGACCCAGTACTTC. Amino acids: CASRPSGIETQYF.

The V and J genes are TRBV12-5 and TRBJ1-2; D is perhaps TRBD1 (6 bases). Deletions cut 7 bases from V and 0 bases from J, with 21 bases between. The CDR3 length is 17 residues. Germline-derived CDR1 and CDR2 are LGHNT and FRNRAP. The CDR3 spells CASAYLGQGKANYGYTF. In DNA, the CDR3 is TGTGCTAGTGCCTATCTGGGGCAGGGGAAAGCTAACTATGGCTACACCTTC.

The chain links TRBV18 to TRBJ2-5; 8 positions agree with TRBD2. The CDR3 spans 18 residues. Germline trimming cut 5 bases from V and 3 bases from J; bases unmatched to any gene: 17. CDR1 is KGHSH and CDR2 is LQKENI in the germline V gene. CDR3 sequence reads: CASSADSVLAGHEETQYF. CDR3 DNA: TGTGCCAGCTCAGCCGACTCGGTTTTAGCGGGGCACGAAGAGACCCAGTACTTC.

This sequence joins TRBV19 and TRBJ1-5; D gene ambiguous. The V gene lost 3 bases and the J gene lost 7 bases, with 13 bases spanning the gap. CDR1 is LNHDA, CDR2 SQIVND, per germline (reference sequence). The CDR3 loop spans 14 amino acids. DNA of the CDR3: TGTGCCAGTAGTATGGAGAGGGTTCGACAGCCCCAGCATTTT. This codes for CASSMERVRQPQHF.

J is TRBJ2-7 and V is TRBV29-1; possibly TRBD1 for D (6 bases). Germline CDR1 SQVTM, CDR2 ANQGSEA. Trimming shortened V by 0 bases and J by 3 bases, and 12 bases separated the two germline ends. The CDR3 contains 14 residues. CDR3 sequence reads: CSVEEGGEGYEQYF. DNA for the CDR3: TGCAGCGTTGAAGAAGGGGGTGAGGGCTACGAGCAGTACTTC.

V is TRBV7-9 and J is TRBJ1-5, with D uncertain. V was trimmed by 5 bases and J by 9 bases, leaving 11 bases between them. CDR1 SEHNR and CDR2 FQNEAQ come from the germline V gene (reference sequence). CDR3 length: 12 amino acids. The CDR3 loop is CASSPMTGPQHF. DNA for the CDR3: TGTGCCAGCAGCCCTATGACTGGGCCCCAGCATTTT. Using reference TRBV7-9 and TRBJ1-5 for the parts outside the CDR3, the full variable domain is DTGVSQNPRHKITKRGQNVTFRCDPISEHNRLYWYRQTLGQGPEFLTYFQNEAQLEKSRLLSDRFSAERPKGSFSTLEIQRTEQGDSAMYLCASSPMTGPQHFGDGTRLSIL.

V usage is TRBV2 and J usage is TRBJ2-6, with 7 bases identical to TRBD2. The germline V gene has CDR1 SNHLY and CDR2 FYNNEI. Losses at the gene ends were 7 bases for V and 2 bases for J; bases not matched to a gene: 5. CDR3 size: 15 residues. CDR3: CASTSSGTGANVLTF. The CDR3 DNA follows: TGTGCCAGCACCTCAAGCGGGACTGGGGCCAACGTCCTGACTTTC.

This rearrangement joins TRBV6-5 to TRBJ2-2; weak D call: TRBD2 (7 bases). V lost 0 bases to trimming and J lost 7 bases, with 15 bases between them. This CDR3 is built from 16 residues. Germline lookup yields CDR1 MNHEY and CDR2 SVGAGI. CDR3 nucleotides: TGTGCCAGCAGTTACTCAGGGGGGGGTAGGAGCGGGGAGCTGTTTTTT. It codes for CASSYSGGGRSGELFF.

The V and J genes are TRBV5-1 and TRBJ2-1, with 8 positions matching TRBD2. The CDR3 has 15 amino acids. V shed 1 base, J shed 7 bases, and the junction held 7 bases outside the gene matches. Germline-derived CDR1 and CDR2 are SGHRS and YFSETQ. CDR3 coding DNA: TGCGCCAGCAGCTTGTCACTAGCGGAGCTAAATGAGCAGTTCTTC. Translation gives CASSLSLAELNEQFF.

This chain uses TRBV11-2 with TRBJ1-1; 11 bases line up with TRBD1. CDR1 and CDR2 from the germline V gene are SGHAT and FQNNGV. The CDR3 is 18 residues long. V lost 5 bases and J lost 1; bases outside the gene matches: 12. The CDR3 loop is CASSKRSGQGDSNTEAFF. The CDR3, as DNA: TGTGCCAGCAGCAAGAGGTCGGGACAGGGGGACTCGAACACTGAAGCTTTCTTT.

This chain joins TRBV18 and TRBJ2-1; TRBD2 matches at 8 bases. V gave up 3 bases and J gave up 2 bases; unmatched junction bases: 12. Germline V CDR1 and CDR2: KGHSH, LQKENI. The CDR3 spans 18 residues. Here the CDR3 reads CASSPLGGSSGPYNEQFF. CDR3 coding DNA: TGTGCCAGCTCACCTTTAGGGGGATCTAGCGGGCCCTACAATGAGCAGTTCTTC.

This chain uses TRBV6-1 with TRBJ1-1; 7 positions match TRBD1. CDR1 is MNHNS, CDR2 SASEGT, per germline. Germline trimming cut 8 bases from V and 0 bases from J; bases unmatched to any gene: 9. The CDR3 contains 15 residues. The CDR3 DNA sequence: TGTGCCAGCCCAGGACAGGAGAGCCTGAACACTGAAGCTTTCTTT. Translated: CASPGQESLNTEAFF.

The chain has TRBV7-9 and TRBJ2-5, with unresolved D. This CDR3 spans 12 amino acids. Trimming left V 2 bases short and J 4 bases short, with 5 bases between. Germline CDR1 reads SEHNR; CDR2 reads FQNEAQ (reference sequence). The CDR3 region has the DNA TGTGCCAGCAGCTTAAACGGAGAGACCCAGTACTTC. The encoded protein is CASSLNGETQYF.

The rearrangement uses TRBV5-5 and TRBJ2-5, with 7 bases fitting TRBD1. J was trimmed by 0 bases and V by 4 bases; bases with no gene match: 3. The CDR3 runs to 14 residues. CDR1 is SGHKS, CDR2 YYEKEE, per germline (reference sequence). The CDR3 DNA sequence: TGTGCCAGCAGCCCGGGACAGAACCAAGAGACCCAGTACTTC. It encodes CASSPGQNQETQYF. The whole variable domain, remainder taken from reference TRBV5-5 and TRBJ2-5, is DAGVTQSPTHLIKTRGQQVTLRCSPISGHKSVSWYQQVLGQGPQFIFQYYEKEERGRGNFPDRFSARQFPNYSSELNVNALLLGDSALYLCASSPGQNQETQYFGPGTRLLVL.

This clone has more than one count but fewer than ten. The rearrangement uses TRBV14 and TRBJ1-4; the match to TRBD1 covers 7 bases. This CDR3 contains 15 residues. CDR1 and CDR2 from the germline V gene are SGHDN and FVKESK. V lost 0 bases and J lost 8; bases outside the gene matches: 6. The DNA of the CDR3 is TGTGCCAGCAGCCAAGAACAGGGGCCTGGAGAAAAACTGTTTTTT. Protein sequence: CASSQEQGPGEKLFF.

The CDR3 reads CASSLGAEAFF. In DNA form, the CDR3 reads TGCGCCAGCAGCTTGGGCGCTGAAGCTTTCTTT. J is TRBJ1-1 and V is TRBV5-1; D unresolved. V lost 0 bases and J 6 bases, leaving 3 bases between the germline ends. This CDR3 has 11 residues. Germline V gene data show CDR1 as SGHRS and CDR2 as YFSETQ.

The DNA for the CDR3 is TGTGCCAGCAGGTCCAGCGGGGGTCTAAGCTACAATGAGCAGTTCTTC. Translating gives CASRSSGGLSYNEQFF. V and J are TRBV7-2 and TRBJ2-1, with 8 bases matching TRBD2. Per germline, CDR1 SGHTA and CDR2 FQGNSA. The CDR3 covers 16 residues. Trimming took 6 bases from V and 3 from J; bases not matched to a gene: 10.

Of note for this clone: In the same sample, other DNA sequences code for this CDR3. The CDR3 spells CASSVDGANQPQHF. CDR3 DNA: TGTGCCAGCAGCGTAGACGGTGCAAATCAGCCCCAGCATTTT. The J gene is TRBJ1-5, the V gene TRBV9; D not resolved. The CDR3 is made up of 14 amino acids. Trimming removed 0 bases at V and 4 bases at J, with 8 bases between. Germline values: CDR1 SGDLS, CDR2 YYNGEE.